This TCR beta chain stems from a study of cytomegalovirus exposure and HLA in healthy donors. A note on this clone: Its antigen is currently unknown.

General study findings and limits: Earlier analysis yielded a pattern in which most TCR beta V segments were productive about 90% or about 30% of the time.

Both 60 Vbeta primers and 13 Jbeta primers went into the PCR. The table came from immunoSEQ multiplex PCR; TCRdb's copy has only in-frame clones and leaves some out. Of tens of thousands of clones in the sample, about 73% were seen once. The receptor was derived from a man aged 40-49 years in good health and CMV-seronegative. Sequenced sample: PBMCs.

CDR3 in amino acids: CASSLEGTDTQYF. CDR3 coding DNA: TGCGCCAGCAGCTTGGAGGGGACAGATACGCAGTATTTT. V is TRBV5-1 and J is TRBJ2-3, with D maybe TRBD1 (5 bases). From germline, CDR1 is SGHRS and CDR2 YFSETQ. The CDR3 sequence is 13 residues long. The V end was cut by 0 bases, the J end by 3 bases, with 5 bases between.